This section outlines one T cell receptor (beta chain) sequence together with its context. Its cognate antigen has yet to be identified. One base away there is no much larger clone; base qualities are not given. The data stem from a study of Ad26.COV2.S vaccination and SARS-CoV-2 variants (dated by TCRdb to the early 2020s). Turning to the overall study: Vaccine-arm donors came from COV1001, a multicentre, randomized, double-blind, placebo-controlled phase I-IIa trial of Ad26.COV2.S in healthy adults. Ad26.COV2.S was given intramuscularly at 5x10^10 or 1x10^11 viral particles, as a single shot or as two shots 56 days apart. TCRbeta repertoire sequencing served as the tool for gauging how specific and how broad the SARS-CoV-2-reactive T cell receptors were following Ad26.COV2.S vaccination. The TCR-sequenced set comprised approximately 32 samples: 19 Ad26.COV2.S vaccine recipients, 5 placebo recipients and 8 SARS-CoV-2 convalescent individuals. Trial participants were randomized into five groups of five, in which low-dose or high-dose Ad26.COV2.S was given once or twice, or placebo was given on both occasions. Investigators remained blinded to trial group allocation during experiments and outcome assessment. The paper's findings and limits, for the study overall: Comparable non-spike TCR breadth was observed between vaccine and placebo recipients, consistent with only spike being contained in the vaccine. Substantial breadth of spike-specific CD8+ and CD4+ T cell responses was reported after vaccination. Ad26.COV2.S recipients had higher spike-specific TCR breadth than placebo recipients (P = 0.0014). The authors noted that total T cell responses may have been underestimated by the TCR breadth and depth analyses. The study lacked the statistical power to compare responses across vaccine doses or regimens.

The immunoSEQ Assay was used to sequence TCRbeta CDR3 regions. After extraction, genomic DNA underwent amplification by bias-controlled multiplex PCR, followed by high-throughput sequencing. For the original study's pipeline: Collapsing and filtering of sequences were performed to quantify the absolute abundance of each unique TCRbeta CDR3 region. T cell fraction was estimated by normalizing TCRbeta template counts to usable DNA, with usable DNA measured through amplification of reference genes found in all nucleated cells. Repertoire TCRs were annotated as SARS-CoV-2-specific when V gene, CDR3 amino acid sequence and J gene were exactly matched to a known reactive TCR set. MIRA supplied the reference SARS-CoV-2 TCR set, which was filtered for enrichment in COVID-19-positive ImmuneCODE repertoires so that public or cross-reactive TCRs were removed. Drawing on the MIRA antigens, annotated TCRs were analysed further at the level of specific ORF or position within ORF. Breadth was defined as the number of annotated unique rearrangements divided by the total number of unique productive rearrangements, and depth was defined as the summed frequency of the annotated unique rearrangements. TCR breadth was compared between groups using two-sided Wilcoxon rank-sum tests. In its TCRdb copy, this immuneACCESS table keeps in-frame sequences only and misses some clones. Where compared with another copy, unresolved V genes explain less than half of these, and the others have no known cause. V and J calls and clone size follow that table, whereas D and trimming were derived from the DNA. The sample table shows about 480,000 clones, and around 90% are seen once. More than 10% of the sample belongs to the ten largest clones.

The sample's treatment or condition label is to be understood as: roughly 18 received Ad26.COV2.S at low or high dose, single or two shots; 5 received placebo; per-sample allocation not given. For vaccine and placebo recipients, the sequenced repertoires came from samples collected on day 63 after the first injection. In Cohort 1b, roughly 25 adults aged 18-55 years were enrolled at a single site in Boston, USA, between 29 July and 7 August 2020. Ad26.COV2.S consisted of a replication-incompetent adenovirus type 26 vector by which a prefusion-stabilized SARS-CoV-2 spike protein from the original Wuhan strain was expressed. For CDR1 and CDR2, the germline V gene (reference sequence) lists SEHNR and FQNEAQ. Clipping removes 5 bases from V and 5 bases from J, with 2 as the unmatched junction base count. Taken from cysteine to phenylalanine, the CDR3 has 14 residues. Here the CDR3 DNA is all that survives: 42 bases in frame from base 1.

This receptor was obtained from a person aged 18 to 59 who received the Ad26.COV2.S COVID-19 vaccine or a placebo. The sequenced sample was peripheral blood, obtained in a trial of Ad26.COV2.S vaccine versus placebo. The chain is assembled from TRBV7-9 and TRBJ2-2, with 10 bases in between that match TRBD2. At the DNA level, the sequence is TGTGCCAGCAGCATTAGCGGGAGGACCGGGGAGCTGTTTTTT. It specifies CASSISGRTGELFF.